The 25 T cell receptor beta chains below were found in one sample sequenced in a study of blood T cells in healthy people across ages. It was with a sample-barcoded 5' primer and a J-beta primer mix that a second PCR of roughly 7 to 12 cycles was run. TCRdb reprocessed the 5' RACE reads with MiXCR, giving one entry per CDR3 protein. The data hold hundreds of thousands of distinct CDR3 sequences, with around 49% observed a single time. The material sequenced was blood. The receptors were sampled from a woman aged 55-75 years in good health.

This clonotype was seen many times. The CDR3 nucleotides read TGTGCCAGCAGCCGAGCAATAGCGGGAGGTGTCTACGAGCAGTACTTC. Protein: CASSRAIAGGVYEQYF. The V call is TRBV4-2, the J call TRBJ2-7; 10 positions match TRBD2. V lost 4 bases and J lost 3; bases outside the gene matches: 9. This CDR3 is built from 16 residues. Germline V gene sequence: CDR1 LGHNA, CDR2 YNFKEQ.

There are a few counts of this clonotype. The CDR3 sequence is CASSQETGGEQYF. Written as DNA, the CDR3 is TGCGCCAGCAGCCAAGAGACAGGGGGAGAGCAGTACTTC. The chain has TRBV4-3 and TRBJ2-5; TRBD1 agrees at 9 bases. V trimming: 0 bases; J trimming: 11 bases; junction bases outside the gene matches: 4. The CDR3 runs to 13 residues. CDR1 is LGHNA, CDR2 YSLEER, per germline.

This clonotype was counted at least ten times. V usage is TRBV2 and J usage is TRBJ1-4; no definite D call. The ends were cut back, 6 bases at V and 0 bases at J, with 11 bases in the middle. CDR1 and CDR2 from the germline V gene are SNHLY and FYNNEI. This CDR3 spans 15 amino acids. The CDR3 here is CASRANTATNEKLFF. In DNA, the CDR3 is TGTGCCAGCAGGGCCAATACCGCAACTAATGAAAAACTGTTTTTT.

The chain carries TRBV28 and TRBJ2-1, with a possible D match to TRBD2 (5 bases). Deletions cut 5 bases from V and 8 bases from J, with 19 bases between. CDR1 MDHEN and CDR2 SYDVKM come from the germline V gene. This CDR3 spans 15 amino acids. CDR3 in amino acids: CASSSPPLAADEQFF. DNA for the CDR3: TGTGCCAGCAGTAGCCCACCTCTAGCTGCGGATGAGCAGTTCTTC.

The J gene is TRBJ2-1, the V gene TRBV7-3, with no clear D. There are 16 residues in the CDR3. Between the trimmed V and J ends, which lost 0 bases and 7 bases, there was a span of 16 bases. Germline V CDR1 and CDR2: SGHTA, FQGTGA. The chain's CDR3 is CASSLTSTFVSNEQFF. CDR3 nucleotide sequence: TGTGCCAGCAGCTTAACATCTACCTTTGTAAGTAATGAGCAGTTCTTC.

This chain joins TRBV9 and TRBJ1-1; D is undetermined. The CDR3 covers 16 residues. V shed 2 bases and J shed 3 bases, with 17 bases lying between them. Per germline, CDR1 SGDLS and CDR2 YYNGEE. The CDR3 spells CASSVGLGGRDTEAFF. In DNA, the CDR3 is TGTGCCAGCAGCGTCGGACTGGGAGGACGGGACACTGAAGCTTTCTTT. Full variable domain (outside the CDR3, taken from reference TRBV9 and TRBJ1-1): DSGVTQTPKHLITATGQRVTLRCSPRSGDLSVYWYQQSLDQGLQFLIQYYNGEERAKGNILERFSAQQFPDLHSELNLSSLELGDSALYFCASSVGLGGRDTEAFFGQGTRLTVV.

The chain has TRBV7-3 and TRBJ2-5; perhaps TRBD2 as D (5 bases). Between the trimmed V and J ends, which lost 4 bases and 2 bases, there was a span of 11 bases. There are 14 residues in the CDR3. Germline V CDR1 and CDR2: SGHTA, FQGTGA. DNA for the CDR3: TGTGCCAGCAGCTCCGCGGGTGGTCAAGAGACCCAGTACTTC. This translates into CASSSAGGQETQYF.

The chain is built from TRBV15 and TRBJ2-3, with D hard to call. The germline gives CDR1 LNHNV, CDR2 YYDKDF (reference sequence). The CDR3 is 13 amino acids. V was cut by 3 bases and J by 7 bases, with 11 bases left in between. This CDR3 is CATSSKVQNTQYF. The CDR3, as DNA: TGTGCCACCAGCAGTAAGGTGCAAAATACGCAGTATTTT.

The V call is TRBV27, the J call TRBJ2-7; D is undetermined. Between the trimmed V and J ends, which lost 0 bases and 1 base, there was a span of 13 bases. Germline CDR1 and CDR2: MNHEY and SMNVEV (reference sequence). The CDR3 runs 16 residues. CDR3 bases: TGTGCCAGCAGTTTATCGATAGGCGCGACGTCCTACGAGCAGTACTTC. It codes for CASSLSIGATSYEQYF.

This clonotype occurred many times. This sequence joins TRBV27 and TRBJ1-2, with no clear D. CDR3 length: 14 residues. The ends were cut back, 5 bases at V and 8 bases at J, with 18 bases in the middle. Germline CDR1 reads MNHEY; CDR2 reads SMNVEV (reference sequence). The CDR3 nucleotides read TGTGCCAGCAGTGACGCCGGGATCATCGACGGCTACACCTTC. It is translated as CASSDAGIIDGYTF.

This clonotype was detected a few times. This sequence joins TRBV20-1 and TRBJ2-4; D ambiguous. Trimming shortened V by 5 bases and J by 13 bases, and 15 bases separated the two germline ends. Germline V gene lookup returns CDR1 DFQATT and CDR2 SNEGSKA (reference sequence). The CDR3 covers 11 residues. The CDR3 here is CSAYPSNVQYF. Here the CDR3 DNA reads TGCAGTGCTTACCCTAGTAACGTCCAGTACTTC.

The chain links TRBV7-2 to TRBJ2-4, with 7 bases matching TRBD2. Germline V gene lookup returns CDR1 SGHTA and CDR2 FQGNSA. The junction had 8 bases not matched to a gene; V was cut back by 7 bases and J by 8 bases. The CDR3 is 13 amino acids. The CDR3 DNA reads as TGTGCCAGCAACCACCGTGCGGGAGACATTCAGTACTTC. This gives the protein CASNHRAGDIQYF.

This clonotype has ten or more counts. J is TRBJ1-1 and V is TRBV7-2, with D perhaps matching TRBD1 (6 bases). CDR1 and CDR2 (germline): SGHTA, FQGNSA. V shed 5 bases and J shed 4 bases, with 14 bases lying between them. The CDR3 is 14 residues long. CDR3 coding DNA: TGTGCCAGCAGCGTGTACAGGGAGGGCACTGAAGCTTTCTTT. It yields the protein CASSVYREGTEAFF.

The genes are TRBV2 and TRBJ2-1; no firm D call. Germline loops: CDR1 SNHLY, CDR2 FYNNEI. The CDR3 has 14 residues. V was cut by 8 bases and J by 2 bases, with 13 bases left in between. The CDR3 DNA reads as TGTGCCAGCTGGGTAGGCCCTGCCTACAATGAGCAGTTCTTC. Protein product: CASWVGPAYNEQFF.

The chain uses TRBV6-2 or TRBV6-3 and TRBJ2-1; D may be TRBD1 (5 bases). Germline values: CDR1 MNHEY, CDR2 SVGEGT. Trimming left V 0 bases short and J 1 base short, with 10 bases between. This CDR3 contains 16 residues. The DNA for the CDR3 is TGTGCCAGCAGTTACTCACCAGGGATATCCTACAATGAGCAGTTCTTC. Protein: CASSYSPGISYNEQFF.

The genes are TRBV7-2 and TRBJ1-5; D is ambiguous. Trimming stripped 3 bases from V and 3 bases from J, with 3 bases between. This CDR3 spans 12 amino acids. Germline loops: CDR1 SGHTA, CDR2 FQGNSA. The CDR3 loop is CASSFYNQPQHF. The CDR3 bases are TGTGCCAGCAGCTTTTACAATCAGCCCCAGCATTTT.

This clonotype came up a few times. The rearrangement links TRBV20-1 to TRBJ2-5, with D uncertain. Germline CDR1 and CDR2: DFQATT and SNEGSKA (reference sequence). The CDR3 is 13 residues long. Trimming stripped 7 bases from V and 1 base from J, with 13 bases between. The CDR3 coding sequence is TGCAGTGTCAGAAGAGGCGCCCAAGAGACCCAGTACTTC. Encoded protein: CSVRRGAQETQYF.

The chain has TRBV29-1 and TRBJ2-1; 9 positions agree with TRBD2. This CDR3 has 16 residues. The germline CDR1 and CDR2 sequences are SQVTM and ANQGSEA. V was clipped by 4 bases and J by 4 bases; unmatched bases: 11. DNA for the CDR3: TGCAGCGTTGGGTTATGGGCTAGCGGGGAGTACAATGAGCAGTTCTTC. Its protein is CSVGLWASGEYNEQFF.

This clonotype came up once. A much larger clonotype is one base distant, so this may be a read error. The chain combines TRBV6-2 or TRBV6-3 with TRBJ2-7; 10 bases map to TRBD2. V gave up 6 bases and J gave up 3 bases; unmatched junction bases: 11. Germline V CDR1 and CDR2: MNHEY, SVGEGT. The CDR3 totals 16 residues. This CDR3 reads CASRPHEGTSDYEQYF. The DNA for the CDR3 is TGTGCCAGCAGACCCCACGAAGGGACTAGCGACTACGAGCAGTACTTC.

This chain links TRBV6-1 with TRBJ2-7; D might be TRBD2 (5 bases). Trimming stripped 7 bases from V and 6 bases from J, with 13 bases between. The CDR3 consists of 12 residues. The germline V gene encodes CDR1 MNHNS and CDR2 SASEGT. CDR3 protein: CASNEGMSEQYF. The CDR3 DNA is TGTGCCAGCAATGAGGGTATGAGCGAGCAGTACTTC.

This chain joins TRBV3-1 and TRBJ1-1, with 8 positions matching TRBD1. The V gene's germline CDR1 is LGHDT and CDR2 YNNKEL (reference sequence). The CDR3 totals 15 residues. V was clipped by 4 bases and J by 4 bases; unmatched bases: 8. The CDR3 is CASSRDWDRTTEAFF. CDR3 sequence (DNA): TGTGCCAGCAGCCGTGATTGGGACAGGACCACTGAAGCTTTCTTT.

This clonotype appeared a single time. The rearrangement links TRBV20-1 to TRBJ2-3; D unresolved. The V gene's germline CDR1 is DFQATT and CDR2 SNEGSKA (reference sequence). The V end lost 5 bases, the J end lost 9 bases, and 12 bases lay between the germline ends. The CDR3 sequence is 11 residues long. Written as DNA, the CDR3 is TGCAGTGCTCCATACCCTGACACGCAGTATTTT. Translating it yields CSAPYPDTQYF.

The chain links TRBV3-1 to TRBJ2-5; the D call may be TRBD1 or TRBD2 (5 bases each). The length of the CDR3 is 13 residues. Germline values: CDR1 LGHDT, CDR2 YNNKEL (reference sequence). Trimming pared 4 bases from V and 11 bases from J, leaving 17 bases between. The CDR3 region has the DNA TGTGCCAGCAGCCTAAACTTGAGGGGTGAGCAGTACTTC. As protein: CASSLNLRGEQYF.

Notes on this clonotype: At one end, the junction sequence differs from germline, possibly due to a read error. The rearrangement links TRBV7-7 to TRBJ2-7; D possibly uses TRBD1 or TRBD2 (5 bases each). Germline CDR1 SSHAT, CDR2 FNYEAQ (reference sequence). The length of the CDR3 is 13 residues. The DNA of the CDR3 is TGTGCTAGCAGCGTAGACCGGGAAGGGGATCAGTACTTC. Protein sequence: CASSVDREGDQYF.

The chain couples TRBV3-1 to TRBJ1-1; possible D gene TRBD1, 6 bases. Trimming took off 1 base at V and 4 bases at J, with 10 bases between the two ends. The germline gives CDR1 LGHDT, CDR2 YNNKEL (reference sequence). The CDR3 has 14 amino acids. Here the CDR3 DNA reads TGTGCCAGCAGCCAAGGGTGGACAGCCACTGAAGCTTTCTTT. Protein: CASSQGWTATEAFF.